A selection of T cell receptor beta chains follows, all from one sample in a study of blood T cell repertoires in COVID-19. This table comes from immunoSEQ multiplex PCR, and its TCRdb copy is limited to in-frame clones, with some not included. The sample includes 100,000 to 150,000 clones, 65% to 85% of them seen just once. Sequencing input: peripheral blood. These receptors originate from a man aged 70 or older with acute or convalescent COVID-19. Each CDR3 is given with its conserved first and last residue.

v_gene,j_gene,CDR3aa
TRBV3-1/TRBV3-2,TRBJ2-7,CASSQAARSEQYF
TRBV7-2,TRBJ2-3,CASSLVHFATDTQYF
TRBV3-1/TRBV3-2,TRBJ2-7,CASSQGLRTKRDSYEQYF
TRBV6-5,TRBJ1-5,CASRVASNQPQHF
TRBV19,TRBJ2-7,CASSTGYEQYF
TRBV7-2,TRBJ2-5,CASSLEQGSRTQYF
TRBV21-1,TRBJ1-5,CASSKDPDTSHQPQHF
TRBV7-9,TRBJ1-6,CASSLGQVKGSPLHF
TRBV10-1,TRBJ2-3,CASSDGRGGGSDTQYF
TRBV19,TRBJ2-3,CASSITSGGAYTQYF
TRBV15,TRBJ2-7,CATSRETDSSYEQYF
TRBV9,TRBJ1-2,CASSVGQLPNYGYTF
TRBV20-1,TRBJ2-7,CSANRNEQYF
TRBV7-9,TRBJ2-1,CASSLARASSNEQFF
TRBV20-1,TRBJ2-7,CSARLAGGQYF
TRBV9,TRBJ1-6,CASSVEGSSYNSPLHF
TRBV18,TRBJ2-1,CASSLPLDNEQFF
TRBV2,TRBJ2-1,CASRMNRENEQFF
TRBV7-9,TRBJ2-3,CAGGGTDTQYF
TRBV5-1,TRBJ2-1,CASSTGAASYNEQFF
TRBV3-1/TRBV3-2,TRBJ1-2,CASSQAGQGVISYGYTF
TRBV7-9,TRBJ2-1,CASSLAGGPPEQFF
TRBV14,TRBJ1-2,CASSRGTGRDGYTF
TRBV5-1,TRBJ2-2,CASTKTDTLGTGELFF
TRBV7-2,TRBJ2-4,CASSSGRGTGGARDIQYF
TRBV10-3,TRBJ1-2,CAISLRDSEAYGYTF
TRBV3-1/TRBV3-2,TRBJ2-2,CASSQTGTGRTGELFF